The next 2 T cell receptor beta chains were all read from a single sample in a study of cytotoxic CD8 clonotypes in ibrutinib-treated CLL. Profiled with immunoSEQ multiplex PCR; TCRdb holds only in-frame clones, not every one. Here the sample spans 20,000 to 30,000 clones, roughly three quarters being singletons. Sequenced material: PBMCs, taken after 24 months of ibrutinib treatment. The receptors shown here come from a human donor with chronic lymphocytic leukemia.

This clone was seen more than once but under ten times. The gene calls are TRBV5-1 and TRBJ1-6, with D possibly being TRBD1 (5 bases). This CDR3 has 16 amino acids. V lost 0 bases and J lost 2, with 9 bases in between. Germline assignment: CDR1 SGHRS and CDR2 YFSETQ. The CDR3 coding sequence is TGCGCCAGCAGCTTGGGAGGGGCTACCTATAATTCACCCCTCCACTTT. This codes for CASSLGGATYNSPLHF.

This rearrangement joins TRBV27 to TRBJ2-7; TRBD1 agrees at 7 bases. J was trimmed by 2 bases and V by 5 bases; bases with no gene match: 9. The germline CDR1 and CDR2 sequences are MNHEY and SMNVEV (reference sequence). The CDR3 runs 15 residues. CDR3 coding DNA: TGTGCCAGCAGTGTAACAGGGGTCTCGACCTACGAGCAGTACTTC. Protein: CASSVTGVSTYEQYF.